Listed below are T cell receptor beta chains from one sample, sequenced in a study of regulatory T cells in long-lasting Graves disease. In TCRdb, the multiplex PCR reads were re-called with MiXCR into one record per CDR3 protein. This table holds 360,000 or so distinct CDR3 sequences, approximately 10% found once. These sequences were also reported in another study, on T cells in Graves' hyperthyroidism and ophthalmopathy.

Sample: peripheral blood mononuclear cells (PBMCs), taken at new diagnosis, from a patient treated with antithyroid drugs. The receptors stem from a woman between 18 and 29 years old with Graves disease. The CDR3 runs from the conserved cysteine through the conserved F or W. A D gene is named only where the DNA matches it firmly. The size entry is marked missing in some rows and otherwise reads once, few, many or a size class.

TRBV20-1,TRBJ2-2,many,TRBD1,TGCAGTGCTAGGTGGACAGGGGCGAACACCGGGGAGCTGTTTTTT,CSARWTGANTGELFF
TRBV20-1,TRBJ2-7,many,NA,TGCAGTGCTAGCTTGTTCGGGCAGAAATACTACGAGCAGTACTTC,CSASLFGQKYYEQYF
TRBV20-1,TRBJ1-1,few,NA,TGCAGTGCTAGGGCAGTCGAGAACACTGAAGCTTTCTTT,CSARAVENTEAFF
TRBV28,TRBJ1-2,NA,NA,TGTGCCAGCAGTTTTCGGGCCCGCTACACCTTC,CASSFRARYTF
TRBV6-1,TRBJ1-3,few,TRBD1,TGTGCCAGCACCAACCGGGACAGGGATCGAAACACCATATATTTT,CASTNRDRDRNTIYF
TRBV20-1,TRBJ2-1,many,NA,TGCAGTGCTGGGCGGAGGGGAGATGAGCAGTTCTTC,CSAGRRGDEQFF
TRBV20-1,TRBJ2-1,NA,TRBD2,TGCAGTTACACTGGGGGAGGGCCCTACAATGAGCAGTTCTTC,CSYTGGGPYNEQFF
TRBV6-2/TRBV6-3,TRBJ1-2,many,NA,TGTGCCAGCAGTCGTCGTCCGGTTACTAACTATGGCTACACCTTC,CASSRRPVTNYGYTF
TRBV7-2,TRBJ2-1,many,TRBD2,TGTGCCAGCAGCCCGGTCGGGAGGGAGCCGGAGTACAATGAGCAGTTCTTC,CASSPVGREPEYNEQFF
TRBV7-8,TRBJ1-2,many,NA,TGTGCCAGCAGCTTAGCGGGCGGGTTTGGCTACACCTTC,CASSLAGGFGYTF
TRBV4-3,TRBJ1-1,NA,NA,TGCGCCAGCAGCCAAGCAGCCACGGGGACTGAAGCTTTCTTT,CASSQAATGTEAFF
TRBV7-9,TRBJ2-1,many,NA,TGTGCCAGCTCCGGGGATGAGCAGTTCTTC,CASSGDEQFF
TRBV30,TRBJ1-5,many,NA,TGTGCCTGGAGTTACAGGGTCCGGGGGCCCCAGCATTTT,CAWSYRVRGPQHF
TRBV7-9,TRBJ1-1,NA,NA,TGTGCCAGCAGCTCTTCCCGGGGCTTCACTGAAGCTTTCTTT,CASSSSRGFTEAFF
TRBV7-2,TRBJ2-7,many,TRBD2,TGTGCCAGCAGCCCTGGCGGAGGACTAGCCGGCCCTCTCGAGCAGTACTTC,CASSPGGGLAGPLEQYF
TRBV20-1,TRBJ2-3,few,NA,TGCAGTGCTAGAGATGGGACAAGGAGCAAGCTAACAGATACGCAGTATTTT,CSARDGTRSKLTDTQYF
TRBV12-3/TRBV12-4,TRBJ1-1,many,NA,TGTGCCAGCAGGCGTCTGGACGGAAGTGAAGCTTTCTTT,CASRRLDGSEAFF
TRBV7-2,TRBJ1-2,many,TRBD1,TGTGCCAGCAGCCCGGACAGGGCCTATGGCTACACCTTC,CASSPDRAYGYTF
TRBV28,TRBJ1-1,many,TRBD1,TGTGCCAGCACCGGGGGGACAGTTGACACTGAAGCTTTCTTT,CASTGGTVDTEAFF
TRBV28,TRBJ2-7,NA,NA,TGTGCCAGCAAAACGGGGACAAACTCCTACGAGCAGTACTTC,CASKTGTNSYEQYF
TRBV6-2/TRBV6-3,TRBJ2-2,many,NA,TGTGCCAGCAGTGCGGACAGATCCACCGGGGAGCTGTTTTTT,CASSADRSTGELFF
TRBV27,TRBJ2-7,NA,NA,TGTGCCAGCAGTTTATCGGAGGGGTGGACCTACGAGCAGTACTTC,CASSLSEGWTYEQYF
TRBV29-1,TRBJ2-6,few,NA,TGCAGCGTTGTCGAGGATCCTGGGGCCAACGTCCTGACTTTC,CSVVEDPGANVLTF
TRBV29-1,TRBJ2-1,NA,NA,TGCAGCGTTGTAGGGTTGGTAGCGCGCTCCTACAATGAGCAGTTCTTC,CSVVGLVARSYNEQFF
TRBV15,TRBJ2-1,few,NA,TGTGCCACCAGCAGCCCCTGGGGTAGTTCCTACAATGAGCAGTTCTTC,CATSSPWGSSYNEQFF
TRBV11-1,TRBJ1-1,many,NA,TGTGCCAGCAGCTTCCGATTCCCGTGGACTGAAGCTTTCTTT,CASSFRFPWTEAFF
TRBV2,TRBJ2-2,NA,NA,TGTGCCAGCAGTGAAACAGAAATCCTTACGAACACCGGGGAGCTGTTTTTT,CASSETEILTNTGELFF
TRBV20-1,TRBJ2-5,NA,NA,TGCAGTGTCCCGGGTTGGAAAGAGACCCAGTACTTC,CSVPGWKETQYF
TRBV6-2/TRBV6-3,TRBJ2-1,few,NA,TGTGCCAGCAGTTACGTCCCTAGCTCCAATGAGCAGTTCTTC,CASSYVPSSNEQFF
TRBV3-1,TRBJ1-1,many,NA,TGTGCCAGCAGCCAAGGGGGGATAATGAACACTGAAGCTTTCTTT,CASSQGGIMNTEAFF
TRBV30,TRBJ1-2,many,NA,TGTGCCTGGAGTGTATGGACATTCGGTGGCTACACCTTC,CAWSVWTFGGYTF
TRBV14,TRBJ1-1,few,NA,TGTGCCAGCAGCCAAGTTCACCTTCCTGGGGTCACTGAAGCTTTCTTT,CASSQVHLPGVTEAFF
TRBV6-2/TRBV6-3,TRBJ2-7,few,TRBD2,TGTGCATCGAACAAGGGGAGGGCCGGTTACGAGCAGTACTTC,CASNKGRAGYEQYF
TRBV7-2,TRBJ2-5,NA,TRBD2,TGTGCCAGCAGCCCGGGACTAGCGTATGGGACCCAGTACTTC,CASSPGLAYGTQYF
TRBV27,TRBJ2-6,many,NA,TGTGCCAGCAGTACTGGGGGCTCTGGGGCCAACGTCCTGACTTTC,CASSTGGSGANVLTF
TRBV7-2,TRBJ2-1,few,TRBD2,TGTGCCAGCAGCTGGCGGGCGGGAGGGGGTGAGCAGTTCTTC,CASSWRAGGGEQFF
TRBV20-1,TRBJ1-1,many,NA,TGCAGTGCTAGAGAAAGGACAGAGGAAGCTTTCTTT,CSARERTEEAFF
TRBV5-1,TRBJ2-1,NA,NA,TGCGCCAGCAAATCTACAGTTTCCTACAATGAGCAGTTCTTC,CASKSTVSYNEQFF
TRBV24-1,TRBJ2-3,NA,TRBD1,TGTGCCACCAGTGACGGTGGACAGGCTGGCACAGATACGCAGTATTTT,CATSDGGQAGTDTQYF
TRBV5-1,TRBJ2-1,NA,TRBD2,TGCGCCAGCAGCTTGCTGGGACTAGCGCCCACCTACAATGAGCAGTTCTTC,CASSLLGLAPTYNEQFF
TRBV28,TRBJ2-7,many,TRBD1,TGTGCCAGCAGTTTAACAGGGGTGTACGAGCAGTACTTC,CASSLTGVYEQYF
TRBV19,TRBJ2-1,NA,NA,TGTGCCAGTAGTATAGCAGGGTACGACAATGAGCAGTTCTTC,CASSIAGYDNEQFF
TRBV20-1,TRBJ1-1,few,NA,TGCAGTGCTATGGGACATTCGAACACTGAAGCTTTCTTT,CSAMGHSNTEAFF
TRBV20-1,TRBJ1-2,many,NA,TGCAGTGCCACCCTCCTGGGGGGGAACTATGGCTACACCTTC,CSATLLGGNYGYTF
TRBV7-8,TRBJ1-1,many,NA,TGTGCCAGCAGCTTAGTAAGTGGCGGAGGGAACACTGAAGCTTTCTTT,CASSLVSGGGNTEAFF
TRBV29-1,TRBJ2-1,NA,TRBD2,TGCGGCGCCCGGGGGACTATCCATGAGCAGTTCTTC,CGARGTIHEQFF
TRBV29-1,TRBJ1-1,many,NA,TGCAGCGTAATCACGGTCACTGAAGCTTTCTTT,CSVITVTEAFF
TRBV20-1,TRBJ2-3,many,NA,TGCAGTGCTAGAGATTACCGCGCAATCCTGACAGATACGCAGTATTTT,CSARDYRAILTDTQYF
TRBV7-2,TRBJ1-4,few,NA,TGTGCCAGCAGCTTAGGGGCGGGGCTGGGCGAAAAACTGTTTTTT,CASSLGAGLGEKLFF
TRBV7-2,TRBJ1-1,NA,NA,TGTGCCAGCAGAACTAACACGGAACGAACGATGGAAGCTTTCTTT,CASRTNTERTMEAFF
TRBV7-6,TRBJ2-5,few,TRBD2,TGTGCCAGCAGCTTGCCACCTAGCGGGGTGGAGACCCAGTACTTC,CASSLPPSGVETQYF
TRBV7-2,TRBJ1-2,many,NA,TGTGCCAGCAGCTCAATTCCGGGAAACGGGGCTTTC,CASSSIPGNGAF
TRBV7-9,TRBJ2-1,NA,NA,TGTGCCAGCAGCTTAACGCCACATTTAGTTCGTCAGGGTGAGCAGTTCTTC,CASSLTPHLVRQGEQFF